This TCR beta chain is from a study of patients and donors after allogeneic stem cell transplantation. TCRdb reanalysed the RT-PCR reads using MiXCR and keeps one entry per CDR3 protein. The table records roughly 180,000 distinct CDR3 sequences, about 40% of them present only once. This receptor was identified in a human donor who was either an allogeneic HSCT recipient or a stem cell or donor lymphocyte infusion donor (not recorded which). It is not recorded whose cells these are; they may come from a transplant donor. The specimen was blood, either unsorted or a sorted T cell fraction (not recorded which).

The CDR3 DNA follows: TGTGCCAGCACCGTTGAAGAGGGGGCGAGCGGGGAGCTGTTTTTT. This codes for CASTVEEGASGELFF. The chain uses TRBV4-2 and TRBJ2-2; 7 bases agree with TRBD1. In germline, CDR1 is LGHNA, CDR2 YNFKEQ. The CDR3 loop spans 15 amino acids. With V trimmed by 7 bases and J by 7 bases, 12 bases remained unmatched.